This T cell receptor beta chain emerged from a study of blood T cells in healthy people across ages. This clonotype came up once. A second PCR of roughly 7 to 11 cycles used a sample-barcoded 5' primer and a J-beta primer mix. One entry per CDR3 protein results from TCRdb running MiXCR on the 5' RACE reads. The sample yields roughly 800,000 distinct CDR3 sequences, 20% to 30% seen once. From germline, CDR1 is MGHRA and CDR2 YSYEKL. This CDR3 has 14 residues. V lost 2 bases, J lost 5 bases, and 4 bases stayed unmatched. These data were also filed under a second study, of T cells of mothers and their children.

The clonotype comes from a boy aged 10-17 years in good health. Sequenced material: blood. V and J are TRBV4-1 and TRBJ2-7; 9 nucleotides match TRBD1. This CDR3 is CASSQYRTGDEQYF. The CDR3 DNA sequence: TGCGCCAGCAGCCAATACAGGACAGGGGACGAGCAGTACTTC.